This T cell receptor beta chain was obtained from a study of T cells in Graves' hyperthyroidism and ophthalmopathy. Overall study results and limits: Most thyroid clonotypes with frequency above 0.001 were detected in blood.

This clonotype came up a few times. No antigen is known for it. The PBMCs were sourced from fresh peripheral blood (about 9.7 ml). It was RNA transcripts that yielded the amplified TCR beta CDR3 regions. Using the HTBI primer set, a first-round RT-PCR was run on the TCR CDR3. TCRdb reprocessed the multiplex PCR reads with MiXCR, giving one entry per CDR3 protein. This table has roughly 520,000 distinct CDR3 sequences, roughly a quarter appearing once. The CDR3 extends over 14 amino acids. With V trimmed by 3 bases and J by 4 bases, 3 bases remained unmatched. The germline CDR1 and CDR2 sequences are SGHRS and YFSETQ.

This chain uses TRBV5-1 with TRBJ2-2, with 7 bases matching TRBD1. Material: blood. The origin of this receptor is a woman aged 25 to 39 with Graves' ophthalmopathy. This CDR3 is CASSWGQSTGELFF. The DNA for the CDR3 is TGCGCCAGCAGCTGGGGACAGAGCACCGGGGAGCTGTTTTTT.